The T cell receptor (beta chain) under discussion was sequenced for a study of blood T cell repertoires in COVID-19. On the study more broadly: Samples of COVID-19 (acute and convalescent) were obtained from the United States, Italy and Spain.

The CDR3 contains 12 residues. V was cut by 5 bases and J by 9 bases, with 8 bases left in between. In germline, CDR1 is SGHAT, CDR2 FQNNGV. This clone has only one observation. This table comes from immunoSEQ multiplex PCR, and its TCRdb copy is limited to in-frame clones, with some not included. Of about 370,000 clones listed, about 89% are singletons. Seattle enrolled patients during active infection and tracked them longitudinally. This receptor was obtained from a woman in her 30s with COVID-19, enrolled during active disease. The rearrangement links TRBV11-2 to TRBJ1-6; D ambiguous. The sequencing sample was made of peripheral blood. CDR3 in DNA: TGTGCCAGCAGCCTACAGACTTCACCCCTCCACTTT. Amino acids: CASSLQTSPLHF.